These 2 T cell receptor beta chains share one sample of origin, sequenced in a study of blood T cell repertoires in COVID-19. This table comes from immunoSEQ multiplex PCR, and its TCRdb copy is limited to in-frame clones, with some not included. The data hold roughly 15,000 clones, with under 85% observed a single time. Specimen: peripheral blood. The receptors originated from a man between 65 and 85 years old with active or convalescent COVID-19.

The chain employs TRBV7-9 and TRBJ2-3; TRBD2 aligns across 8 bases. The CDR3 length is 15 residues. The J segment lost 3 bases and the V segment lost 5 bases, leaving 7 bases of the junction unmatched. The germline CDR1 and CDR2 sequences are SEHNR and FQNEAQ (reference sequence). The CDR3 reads CASSAREGRTDTQYF. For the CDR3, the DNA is TGTGCCAGCAGCGCCCGGGAGGGTAGGACAGATACGCAGTATTTT.

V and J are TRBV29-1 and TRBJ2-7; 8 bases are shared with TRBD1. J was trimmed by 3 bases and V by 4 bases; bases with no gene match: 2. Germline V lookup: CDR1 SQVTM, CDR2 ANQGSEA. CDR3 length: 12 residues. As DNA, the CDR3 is TGCAGCGTTGGCGGGACAGGCTACGAGCAGTACTTC. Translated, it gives CSVGGTGYEQYF.